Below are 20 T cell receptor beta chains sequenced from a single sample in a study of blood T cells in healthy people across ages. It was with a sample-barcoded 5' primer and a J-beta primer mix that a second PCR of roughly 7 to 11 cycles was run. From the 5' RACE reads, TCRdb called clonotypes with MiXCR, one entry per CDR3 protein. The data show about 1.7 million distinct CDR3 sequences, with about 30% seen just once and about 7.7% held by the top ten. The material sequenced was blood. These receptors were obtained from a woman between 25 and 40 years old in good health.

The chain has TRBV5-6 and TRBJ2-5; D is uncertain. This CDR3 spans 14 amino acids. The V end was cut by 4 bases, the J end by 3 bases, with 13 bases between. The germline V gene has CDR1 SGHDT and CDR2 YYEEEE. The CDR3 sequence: CASSAAGLEETQYF. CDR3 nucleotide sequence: TGTGCCAGCAGCGCCGCCGGGCTGGAAGAGACCCAGTACTTC.

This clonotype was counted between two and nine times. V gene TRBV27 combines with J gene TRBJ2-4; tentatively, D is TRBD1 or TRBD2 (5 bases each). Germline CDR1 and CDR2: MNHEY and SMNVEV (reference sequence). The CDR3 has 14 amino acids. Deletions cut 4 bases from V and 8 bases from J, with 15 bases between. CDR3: CASSSWDRGDIQYF. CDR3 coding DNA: TGTGCCAGCAGTTCTTGGGACCGGGGCGACATTCAGTACTTC.

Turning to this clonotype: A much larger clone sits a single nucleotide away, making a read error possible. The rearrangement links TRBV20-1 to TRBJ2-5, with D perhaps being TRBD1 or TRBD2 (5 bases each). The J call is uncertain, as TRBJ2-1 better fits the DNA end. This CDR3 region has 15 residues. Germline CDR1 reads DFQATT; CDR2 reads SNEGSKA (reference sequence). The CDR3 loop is CSANRDGSIQETQFF. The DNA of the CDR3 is TGCAGTGCTAACCGGGACGGTTCGATCCAAGAGACCCAGTTCTTC.

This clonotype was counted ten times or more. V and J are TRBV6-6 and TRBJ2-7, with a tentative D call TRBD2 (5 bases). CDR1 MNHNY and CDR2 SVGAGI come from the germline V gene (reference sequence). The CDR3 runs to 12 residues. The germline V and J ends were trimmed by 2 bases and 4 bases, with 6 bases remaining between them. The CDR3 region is CASSYEGYEQYF. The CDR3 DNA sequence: TGTGCCAGCAGTTACGAGGGTTACGAGCAGTACTTC.

The CDR3 bases are TGTGCCAGCAGTGTCGGGACAGGGGTGTGGGAGCAGTACTTC. Amino acids: CASSVGTGVWEQYF. The chain combines TRBV2 with TRBJ2-4, with 10 bases matching TRBD1. CDR3 length: 14 residues. V gave up 4 bases and J gave up 13 bases; unmatched junction bases: 10. The germline V gene encodes CDR1 SNHLY and CDR2 FYNNEI.

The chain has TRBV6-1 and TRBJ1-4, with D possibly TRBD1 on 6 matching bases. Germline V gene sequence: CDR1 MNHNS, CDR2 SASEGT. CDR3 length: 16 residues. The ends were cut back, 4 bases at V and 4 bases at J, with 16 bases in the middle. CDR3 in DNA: TGTGCCAGCAGTGGGTCGATCGGGGGCCATAATGAAAAACTGTTTTTT. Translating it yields CASSGSIGGHNEKLFF.

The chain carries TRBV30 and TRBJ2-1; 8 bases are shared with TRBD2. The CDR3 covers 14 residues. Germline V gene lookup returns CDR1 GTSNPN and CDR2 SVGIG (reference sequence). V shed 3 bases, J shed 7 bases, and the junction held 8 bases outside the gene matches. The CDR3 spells CAWRFRRGGNEQFF. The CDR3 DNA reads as TGTGCCTGGAGATTTAGACGGGGGGGAAATGAGCAGTTCTTC.

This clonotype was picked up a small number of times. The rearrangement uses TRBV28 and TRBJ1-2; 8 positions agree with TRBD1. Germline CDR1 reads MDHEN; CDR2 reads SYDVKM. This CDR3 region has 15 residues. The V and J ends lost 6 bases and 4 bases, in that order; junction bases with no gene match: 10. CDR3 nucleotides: TGTGCCAGCAGCCGTTTGGACAGGGCAGTCTATGGCTACACCTTC. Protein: CASSRLDRAVYGYTF.

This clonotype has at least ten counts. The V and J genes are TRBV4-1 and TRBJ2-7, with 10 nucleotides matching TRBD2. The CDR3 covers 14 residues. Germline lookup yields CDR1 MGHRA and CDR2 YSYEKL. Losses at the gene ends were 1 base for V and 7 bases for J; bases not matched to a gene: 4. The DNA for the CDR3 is TGCGCCAGCAGCCAAGGGGAGCGGGAGGGTGAGCAGTACTTC. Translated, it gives CASSQGEREGEQYF.

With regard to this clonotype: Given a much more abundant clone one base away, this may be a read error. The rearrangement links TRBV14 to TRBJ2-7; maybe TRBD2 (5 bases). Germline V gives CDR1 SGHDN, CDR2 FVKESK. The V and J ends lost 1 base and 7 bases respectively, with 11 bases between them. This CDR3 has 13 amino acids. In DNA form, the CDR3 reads TGTGCCAGCAGCCAAGTGACGGGGAATGAGCAGTACTTC. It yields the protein CASSQVTGNEQYF.

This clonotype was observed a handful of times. DNA of the CDR3: TGTGCCAGCAGCTCGACAGGGTGGGCAGATACGCAGTATTTT. This translates into CASSSTGWADTQYF. The chain links TRBV7-2 to TRBJ2-3, with 7 nucleotides matching TRBD1. CDR1 is SGHTA and CDR2 is FQGNSA in the germline V gene. CDR3 size: 14 residues. The junction had 5 bases not matched to a gene; V was cut back by 4 bases and J by 4 bases.

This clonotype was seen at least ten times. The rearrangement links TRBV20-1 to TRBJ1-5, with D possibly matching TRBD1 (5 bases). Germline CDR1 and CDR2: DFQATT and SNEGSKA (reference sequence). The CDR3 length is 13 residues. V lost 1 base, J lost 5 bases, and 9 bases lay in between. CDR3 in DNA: TGCAGTGCTAGAGGACAGCTGCATCAGCCCCAGCATTTT. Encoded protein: CSARGQLHQPQHF.

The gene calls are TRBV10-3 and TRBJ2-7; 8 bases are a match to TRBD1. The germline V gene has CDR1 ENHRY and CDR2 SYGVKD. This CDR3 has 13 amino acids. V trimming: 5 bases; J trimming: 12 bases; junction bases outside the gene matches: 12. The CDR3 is CAISFEDRETLYF. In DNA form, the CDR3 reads TGTGCCATCAGTTTCGAGGACAGGGAGACCCTGTACTTC.

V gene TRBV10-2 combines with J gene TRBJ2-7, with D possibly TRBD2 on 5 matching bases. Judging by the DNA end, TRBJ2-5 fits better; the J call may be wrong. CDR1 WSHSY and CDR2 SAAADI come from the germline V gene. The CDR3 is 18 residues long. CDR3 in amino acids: CASSPASGRWRSQETQYF. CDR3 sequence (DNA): TGCGCCAGCAGTCCAGCCTCCGGACGTTGGAGGTCTCAGGAGACCCAGTACTTC.

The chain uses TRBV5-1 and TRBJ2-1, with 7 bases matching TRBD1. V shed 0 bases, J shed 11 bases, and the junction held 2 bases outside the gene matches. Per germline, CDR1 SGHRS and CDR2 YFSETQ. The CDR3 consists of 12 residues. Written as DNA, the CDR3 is TGCGCCAGCAGCTTGGGACAGGGACAGCAGTTCTTC. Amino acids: CASSLGQGQQFF.

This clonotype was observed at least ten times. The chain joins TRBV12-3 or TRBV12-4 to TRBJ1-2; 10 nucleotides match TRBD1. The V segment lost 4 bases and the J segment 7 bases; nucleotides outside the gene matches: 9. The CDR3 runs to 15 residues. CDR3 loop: CASSSLGTGDLGYTF. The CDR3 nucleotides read TGTGCCAGCAGTTCTCTTGGGACAGGGGACCTTGGCTACACCTTC.

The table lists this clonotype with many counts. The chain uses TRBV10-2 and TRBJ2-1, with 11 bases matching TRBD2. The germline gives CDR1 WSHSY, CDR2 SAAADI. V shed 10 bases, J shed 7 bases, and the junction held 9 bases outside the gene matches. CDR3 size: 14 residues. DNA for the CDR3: TGCGCCACCCTTAGCGGGGGGGCCGGGAATGAGCAGTTCTTC. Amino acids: CATLSGGAGNEQFF.

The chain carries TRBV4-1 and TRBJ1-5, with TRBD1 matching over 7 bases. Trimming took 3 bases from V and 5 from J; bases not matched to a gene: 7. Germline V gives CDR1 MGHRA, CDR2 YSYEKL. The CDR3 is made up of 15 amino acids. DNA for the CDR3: TGCGCCAGCAGCCACTCGACAGGGAACCATCAGCCCCAGCATTTT. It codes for CASSHSTGNHQPQHF.

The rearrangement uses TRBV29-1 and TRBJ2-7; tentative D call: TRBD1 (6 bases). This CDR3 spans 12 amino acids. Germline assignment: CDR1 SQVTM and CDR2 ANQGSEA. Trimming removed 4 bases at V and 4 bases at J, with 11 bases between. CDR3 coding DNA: TGCAGCGTTGTTGCCCAGGGGTACGAGCAGTACTTC. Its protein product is CSVVAQGYEQYF.

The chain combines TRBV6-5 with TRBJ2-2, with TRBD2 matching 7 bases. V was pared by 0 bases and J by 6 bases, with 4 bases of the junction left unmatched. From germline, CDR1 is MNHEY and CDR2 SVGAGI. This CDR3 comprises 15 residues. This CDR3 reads CASSYSTSWAGELFF. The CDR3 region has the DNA TGTGCCAGCAGTTACTCGACTAGCTGGGCCGGGGAGCTGTTTTTT.